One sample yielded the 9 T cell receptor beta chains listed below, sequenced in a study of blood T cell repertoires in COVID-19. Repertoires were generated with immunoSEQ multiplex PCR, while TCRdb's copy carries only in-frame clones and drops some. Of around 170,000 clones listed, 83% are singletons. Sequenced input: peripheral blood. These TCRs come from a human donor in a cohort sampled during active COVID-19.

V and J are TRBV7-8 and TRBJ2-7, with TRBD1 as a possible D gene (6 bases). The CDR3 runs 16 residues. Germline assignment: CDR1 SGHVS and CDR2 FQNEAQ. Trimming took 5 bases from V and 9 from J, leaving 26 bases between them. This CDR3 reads CASSLLTSTGREGQYF. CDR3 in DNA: TGTGCCAGCAGCCTTTTAACCTCGACAGGCCGGGAAGGGCAGTACTTC.

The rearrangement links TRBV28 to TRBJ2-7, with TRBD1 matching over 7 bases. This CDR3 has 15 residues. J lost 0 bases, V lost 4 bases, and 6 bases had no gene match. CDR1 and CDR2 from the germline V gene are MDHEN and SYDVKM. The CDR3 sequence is CASSSRTGNSYEQYF. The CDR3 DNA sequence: TGTGCCAGCAGTTCCCGGACAGGTAACTCCTACGAGCAGTACTTC.

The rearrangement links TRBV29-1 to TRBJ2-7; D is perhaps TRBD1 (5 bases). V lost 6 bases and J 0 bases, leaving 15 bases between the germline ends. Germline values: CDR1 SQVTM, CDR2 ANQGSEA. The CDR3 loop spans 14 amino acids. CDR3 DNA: TGCAGCGTGAGAAGTGGGCAGGGCTCCTACGAGCAGTACTTC. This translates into CSVRSGQGSYEQYF.

CDR3 in DNA: TGTGCCAGCAGTGAAAGAGGAACCCATAATGAGCAGTTCTTC. Protein: CASSERGTHNEQFF. V gene TRBV6-1 combines with J gene TRBJ2-1; D ambiguous. Trimming took off 2 bases at V and 7 bases at J, with 12 bases between the two ends. CDR1 MNHNS and CDR2 SASEGT come from the germline V gene. This CDR3 is built from 14 residues.

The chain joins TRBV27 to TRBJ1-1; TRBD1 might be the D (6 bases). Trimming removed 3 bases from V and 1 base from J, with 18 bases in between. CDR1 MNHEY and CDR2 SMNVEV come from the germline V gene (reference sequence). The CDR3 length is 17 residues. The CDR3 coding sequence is TGTGCCAGCAGTTTGGGGGGGGGCACAATAGGGAACACTGAAGCTTTCTTT. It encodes CASSLGGGTIGNTEAFF.

The CDR3 region has the DNA TGTGCCAGCAGCCAAGGACTAGCGGGAAGCTCTGGGGCCAACGTCCTGACTTTC. Its protein product is CASSQGLAGSSGANVLTF. This chain connects TRBV14 to TRBJ2-6, with TRBD2 matching over 11 bases. This CDR3 is built from 18 residues. CDR1 SGHDN and CDR2 FVKESK come from the germline V gene. The trim removed 1 base at V and 0 bases at J, leaving 2 bases unmatched.

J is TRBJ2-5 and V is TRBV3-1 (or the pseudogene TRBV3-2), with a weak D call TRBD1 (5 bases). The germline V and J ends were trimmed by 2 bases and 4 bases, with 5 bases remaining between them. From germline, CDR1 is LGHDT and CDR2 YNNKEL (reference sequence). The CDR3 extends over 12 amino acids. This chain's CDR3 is CASSQQGETQYF. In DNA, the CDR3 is TGTGCCAGCAGCCAACAGGGAGAGACCCAGTACTTC.

The DNA of the CDR3 is TGCGCCAGCAGCTTGGCCGTGGGAGATTACCCAGGAAACACCATATATTTT. Amino acids: CASSLAVGDYPGNTIYF. This chain connects TRBV5-1 to TRBJ1-3; D is undetermined. With 0 bases removed from V and 4 bases from J, the gap between germline ends came to 17 bases. Per the germline V gene, CDR1 is SGHRS and CDR2 is YFSETQ. CDR3 length: 17 residues.

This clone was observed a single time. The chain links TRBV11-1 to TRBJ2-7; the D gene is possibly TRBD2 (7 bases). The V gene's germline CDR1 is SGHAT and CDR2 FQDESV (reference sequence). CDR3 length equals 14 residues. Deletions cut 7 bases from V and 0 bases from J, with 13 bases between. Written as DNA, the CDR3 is TGTGCCAGCACTCGTGGGGGGGCCTCCTACGAGCAGTACTTC. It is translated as CASTRGGASYEQYF.